This paragraph covers one T cell receptor beta chain sequence. V lost 0 bases and J lost 2; bases outside the gene matches: 3. The CDR3 is 15 residues long. The germline gives CDR1 SGHRS, CDR2 YFSETQ. As handled by the study authors: Reference gene primers were amplified, and this amplification served to estimate nucleated cell counts. Some clones are missing from TCRdb's copy, which holds only in-frame ones; the method was immunoSEQ multiplex PCR. D and trimming were read from the DNA, whereas the V and J calls and clone size are those reported in that table. The sample records 200,000 to 300,000 clones, 85% being singletons. This entry comes from a study of blood T cell repertoires in COVID-19. Looking at the study overall: Samples of COVID-19 (acute and convalescent) were obtained from the United States, Italy and Spain. The analysed material was cDNA or gDNA that came from T cells, B-cell-depleted T cells, or PBMCs.

This clonotype was sampled from a woman in her sixties with active or convalescent COVID-19. Sequenced sample: peripheral blood. This chain links TRBV5-1 with TRBJ2-7, with 9 bases lining up with TRBD2. The CDR3 protein is CASSLASGTAYEQYF. CDR3 in DNA: TGCGCCAGCAGCTTGGCTAGCGGGACCGCCTACGAGCAGTACTTC.